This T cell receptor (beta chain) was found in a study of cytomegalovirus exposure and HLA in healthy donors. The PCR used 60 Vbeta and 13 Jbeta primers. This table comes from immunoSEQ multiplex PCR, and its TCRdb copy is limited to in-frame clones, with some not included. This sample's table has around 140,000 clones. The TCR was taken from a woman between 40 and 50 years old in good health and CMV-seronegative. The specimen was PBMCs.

CDR3 in DNA: TGTGCCAGTAGGGGACAGTTTTCCGGAAACACCATATATTTT. The encoded protein is CASRGQFSGNTIYF. The chain carries TRBV19 and TRBJ1-3; 7 positions agree with TRBD1. The CDR3 spans 14 residues. Germline CDR1 and CDR2: LNHDA and SQIVND (reference sequence). V lost 6 bases and J lost 4; bases outside the gene matches: 6.